Shown below are 10 T cell receptor beta chains from a single sample sequenced in a study of blood T cells in healthy people across ages. Primed by a sample-barcoded 5' primer and a J-beta primer mix, a second PCR proceeded for roughly 6 to 12 cycles. MiXCR, run by TCRdb on the 5' RACE reads, gives a single entry per CDR3 protein. The repertoire has hundreds of thousands of distinct CDR3 sequences, 45% to 70% of them found once; the top ten carry about a quarter. The specimen sequenced was blood. All receptors derive from a man aged 35-49 years in good health.

V gene TRBV12-3 or TRBV12-4 combines with J gene TRBJ1-4, with TRBD1 as a possible D gene (5 bases). V dropped 6 bases and J dropped 8 bases, with 19 bases sitting between them. The CDR3 loop spans 15 amino acids. CDR3 nucleotides: TGTGCCAGCAGGGGGACGGACCGACTGGGGGAAAAACTGTTTTTT. Protein: CASRGTDRLGEKLFF.

In the case of this clonotype: One end of the junction is discordant with germline, which a read error may explain. The J gene is TRBJ2-7, the V gene TRBV6-6; D is possibly TRBD1 (6 bases). The DNA matches TRBJ2-5 better at its end, which makes the J call doubtful. The germline gives CDR1 MNHNY, CDR2 SVGAGI (reference sequence). This CDR3 comprises 15 residues. The CDR3 coding sequence is TGTGTCAGCGGCGACCGGGCAGGGGTACTGGAGACCCAGTACTTC. Its translation: CVSGDRAGVLETQYF.

J is TRBJ1-4 and V is TRBV28; D is unresolved. The germline V gene encodes CDR1 MDHEN and CDR2 SYDVKM. With 5 bases removed from V and 0 bases from J, the gap between germline ends came to 16 bases. This CDR3 comprises 17 residues. In DNA form, the CDR3 reads TGTGCCAGCAGTCCCCTGGGTACTCATGCAACTAATGAAAAACTGTTTTTT. It yields the protein CASSPLGTHATNEKLFF.

This clonotype showed up just a few times. The gene calls are TRBV29-1 and TRBJ2-1, with D perhaps TRBD2 (6 bases). Germline V gene lookup returns CDR1 SQVTM and CDR2 ANQGSEA. CDR3 size: 12 residues. The V gene lost 7 bases and the J gene lost 9 bases, with 16 bases spanning the gap. The CDR3 reads CSGRGGLSEQFF. The CDR3 coding sequence is TGCAGCGGGAGGGGAGGATTGAGTGAGCAGTTCTTC.

This clonotype was counted once. The chain is built from TRBV5-1 and TRBJ2-4; 7 positions match TRBD2. TRBJ2-7 matches the DNA end more closely, so the J call is doubtful. CDR1 and CDR2 (germline): SGHRS, YFSETQ. The CDR3 sequence is 14 residues long. Here the CDR3 DNA reads TGCGCCAGCACCGCAAGACTAGCCGGCTACGAGCAGTACTTC. Its translation: CASTARLAGYEQYF.

The chain has TRBV6-1 and TRBJ2-4; possibly TRBD1 for D (5 bases). Near its end, the DNA agrees better with TRBJ2-7, so the J call may be wrong. Per germline, CDR1 MNHNS and CDR2 SASEGT. The CDR3 runs 15 residues. CDR3 in amino acids: CASSDAGRVHIEQYF. Written as DNA, the CDR3 is TGTGCCAGCAGTGACGCCGGCAGGGTCCATATCGAGCAGTACTTC.

The genes are TRBV29-1 and TRBJ2-1; 10 bases align to TRBD2. Germline V gene sequence: CDR1 SQVTM, CDR2 ANQGSEA. Germline trimming cut 7 bases from V and 6 bases from J; bases unmatched to any gene: 18. The CDR3 covers 17 residues. In DNA, the CDR3 is TGCAGCGCCCCCCGGCAAAGCGGGGGGGTGTTAAGCAATGAGCAGTTCTTC. This codes for CSAPRQSGGVLSNEQFF.

The chain joins TRBV20-1 to TRBJ2-1, with 8 bases identical to TRBD2. CDR3 length: 15 residues. Germline CDR1 and CDR2: DFQATT and SNEGSKA (reference sequence). Losses at the gene ends were 5 bases for V and 0 bases for J; bases not matched to a gene: 6. The CDR3 DNA sequence: TGCAGTGCTCCCTTAGCGGGGAGCTCCTACAATGAGCAGTTCTTC. Translated: CSAPLAGSSYNEQFF.

The chain employs TRBV28 and TRBJ2-3; no firm D call. Between the trimmed V and J ends, which lost 5 bases and 7 bases, there was a span of 10 bases. This CDR3 is built from 12 residues. Germline assignment: CDR1 MDHEN and CDR2 SYDVKM. CDR3 DNA sequence: TGTGCCAGCAGTCCTACAACAAATACGCAGTATTTT. Its protein is CASSPTTNTQYF.

This clonotype was seen a single time. The germline gene is not matched at one end of the junction; a read error may be the cause. The chain is built from TRBV20-1 and TRBJ2-7; 8 bases match TRBD1. The CDR3 runs to 16 residues. The germline gives CDR1 DFQATT, CDR2 SNEGSKA (reference sequence). This CDR3 is CGARSTGATVPYEQYF. The CDR3 nucleotides read TGCGGTGCTCGGTCGACAGGGGCGACGGTTCCCTACGAGCAGTACTTC.